Sequencing of this T cell receptor beta chain was carried out in a study of T cell responses to AZD1222 COVID-19 vaccine. Study overall: Combined were second doses at about 4 or about 12 weeks.

The table lists this clone with a few counts. Its antigen is undetermined. General study findings and limits: AZD1222 recipients seropositive at baseline numbered only 6 or 7. With two AZD1222 doses given, Spike-specific TCR breadth and depth both rose. Donors were mostly white British, more females; clonal diversity possibly underestimated.

TCRdb's table, derived via immunoSEQ multiplex PCR, lists solely in-frame clones and lacks some. Of some 120,000 clones in the sample, around 82% were seen once. Trimming pared 8 bases from V and 4 bases from J, leaving 11 bases between. The CDR3 is 12 amino acids. The V gene's germline CDR1 is SGHAT and CDR2 FQNNGV. The chain employs TRBV11-2 and TRBJ2-5; D remains unclear. This clonotype originated in an adult in good health. The sequencing here drew on peripheral blood, taken on day 0 of AZD1222 vaccination. Here the CDR3 DNA reads TGTGCCAGCGGCTGGGGTGGAGAGACCCAGTACTTC. Amino acid sequence: CASGWGGETQYF.